This TCR beta chain is drawn from a study of cytomegalovirus exposure and HLA in healthy donors. J lost 4 bases, V lost 5 bases, and 8 bases had no gene match. CDR3 length: 15 amino acids. Per the germline V gene, CDR1 is MDHEN and CDR2 is SYDVKM. The study ran its PCR with 60 Vbeta and 13 Jbeta primers. The method was immunoSEQ multiplex PCR; TCRdb's version includes in-frame clones alone and lacks a portion of them. The table lists about 190,000 clones, over 70% of them singletons, with about 3.1% in the top ten. This clonotype was sampled from a woman in her twenties or thirties in good health and CMV-seropositive. This chain uses TRBV28 with TRBJ2-3; TRBD2 matches 8 bases. The sample taken for sequencing was PBMCs. The CDR3 DNA sequence: TGTGCCAGCAGTCCCCCGGGAGGGGCGGCAGATACGCAGTATTTT. Protein sequence: CASSPPGGAADTQYF.